The entry below gives a single T cell receptor (beta chain) sequence along with its context. This record belongs to a study of blood T cell repertoires in COVID-19. Profiling relied on immunoSEQ multiplex PCR, and the TCRdb table lists in-frame clones only, not all of them. The table has 80,000 to 100,000 clones, approximately 84% seen once; the top ten hold around 4.5%. The CDR3 extends over 16 amino acids. Germline V CDR1 and CDR2: SGHRS, YFSETQ. Trimming at V came to 3 bases and at J to 6 bases, leaving 11 bases not matched to a gene. This sequence was found in a man aged 55 to 70 with acute or convalescent COVID-19. Material: peripheral blood. The chain uses TRBV5-1 and TRBJ2-1, with 8 bases that match TRBD1. This CDR3 is CASSSLFRDRTNEQFF. The CDR3 DNA reads as TGCGCCAGCAGCTCGTTATTCCGGGACAGGACCAATGAGCAGTTCTTC.